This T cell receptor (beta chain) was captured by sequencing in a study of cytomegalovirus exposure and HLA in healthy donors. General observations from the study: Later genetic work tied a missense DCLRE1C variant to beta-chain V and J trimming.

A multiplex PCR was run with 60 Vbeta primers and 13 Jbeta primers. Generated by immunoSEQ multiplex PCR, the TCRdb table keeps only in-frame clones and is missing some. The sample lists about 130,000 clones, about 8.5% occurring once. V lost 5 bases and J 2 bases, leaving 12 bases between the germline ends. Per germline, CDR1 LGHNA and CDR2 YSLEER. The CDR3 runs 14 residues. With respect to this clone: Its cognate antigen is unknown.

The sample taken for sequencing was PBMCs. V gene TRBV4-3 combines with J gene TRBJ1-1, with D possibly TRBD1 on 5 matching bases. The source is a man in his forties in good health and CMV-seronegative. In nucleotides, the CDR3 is TGCGCCAGCAGCGTAGGGGTTCAAAACACTGAAGCTTTCTTT. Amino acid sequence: CASSVGVQNTEAFF.